The 32 T cell receptor beta chains given below trace back to one sample, sequenced in a study of blood T cell repertoires in COVID-19. Generated by immunoSEQ multiplex PCR, the TCRdb table keeps only in-frame clones and is missing some. Of more than 300,000 clones in the sample, over 80% were seen once. Sequenced input: PBMCs or T cells enriched from blood (not recorded which). Receptors originate from a woman aged 50 to 60 who had recovered from COVID-19.

CDR3 DNA: TGTGCCAGCAGTTACTTTCCACAGGGGGGCCTTCAGCGGACCCAGTACTTC. Protein product: CASSYFPQGGLQRTQYF. V usage is TRBV6-2 or TRBV6-3 and J usage is TRBJ2-5; TRBD1 aligns across 8 bases. The ends lost 1 base at V and 7 bases at J; junction bases unmatched: 14. CDR1 is MNHEY, CDR2 SVGEGT, per germline. The CDR3 contains 17 residues.

CDR3 residues: CASSLVLGGEAFF. The CDR3, as DNA: TGTGCCAGCAGCTTGGTTCTTGGAGGGGAAGCTTTCTTT. The rearrangement joins TRBV5-6 to TRBJ1-1; no clear D gene. The CDR3 contains 13 residues. Germline V lookup: CDR1 SGHDT, CDR2 YYEEEE. Trimming took off 0 bases at V and 8 bases at J, with 11 bases between the two ends.

V is TRBV19 and J is TRBJ1-5; 8 nucleotides agree with TRBD1. Trimming took 1 base from V and 7 from J; bases not matched to a gene: 6. The germline V gene has CDR1 LNHDA and CDR2 SQIVND (reference sequence). The CDR3 totals 15 residues. The CDR3 DNA reads TGTGCCAGTAGTATAGGCAGGGGGCGCGGCCAGCCCCAGCATTTT. Protein sequence: CASSIGRGRGQPQHF. The full variable domain, its missing parts supplied by reference TRBV19 and TRBJ1-5, is DGGITQSPKYLFRKEGQNVTLSCEQNLNHDAMYWYRQDPGQGLRLIYYSQIVNDFQKGDIAEGYSVSREKKESFPLTVTSAQKNPTAFYLCASSIGRGRGQPQHFGDGTRLSIL.

The chain uses TRBV30 and TRBJ1-3; D possibly corresponds to TRBD1 (6 bases). Trimming took 5 bases from V and 4 from J, leaving 12 bases between them. This CDR3 contains 13 residues. Per the germline V gene, CDR1 is GTSNPN and CDR2 is SVGIG (reference sequence). This chain's CDR3 is CAWEGGPGNTIYF. As DNA, the CDR3 is TGTGCCTGGGAGGGGGGGCCAGGAAACACCATATATTTT.

The rearrangement uses TRBV5-6 and TRBJ2-1; 10 positions agree with TRBD2. The CDR3 extends over 15 amino acids. From germline, CDR1 is SGHDT and CDR2 YYEEEE. V lost 7 bases, J lost 4 bases, and 8 bases stayed unmatched. The CDR3 reads CASGNSGGYYNEQFF. The CDR3, as DNA: TGTGCCAGCGGGAATAGCGGGGGGTATTACAATGAGCAGTTCTTC. The variable domain in full, with the rest retrieved from reference TRBV5-6 and TRBJ2-1, is DAGVTQSPTHLIKTRGQQVTLRCSPKSGHDTVSWYQQALGQGPQFIFQYYEEEERQRGNFPDRFSGHQFPNYSSELNVNALLLGDSALYLCASGNSGGYYNEQFFGPGTRLTVL.

The rearrangement uses TRBV14 and TRBJ2-7, with TRBD1 as a possible D gene (6 bases). The ends were cut back, 3 bases at V and 6 bases at J, with 18 bases in the middle. The CDR3 spans 15 residues. Germline-derived CDR1 and CDR2 are SGHDN and FVKESK. The CDR3 nucleotides read TGTGCCAGCAGCCAGGCCCCGACAGGCTTAGGCGAGCAGTACTTC. This encodes CASSQAPTGLGEQYF.

The chain uses TRBV6-6 and TRBJ2-2; tentatively, D is TRBD2 (5 bases). Trimming cost V 6 bases and J 1 base, with 9 bases left between them. This CDR3 spans 14 amino acids. CDR1 and CDR2 (germline): MNHNY, SVGAGI (reference sequence). CDR3 DNA sequence: TGTGCCAGCAGCGGGAATCGGAACACCGGGGAGCTGTTTTTT. Translating it yields CASSGNRNTGELFF.

The genes are TRBV7-2 and TRBJ1-5; D perhaps matches TRBD1 (6 bases). The CDR3 contains 13 residues. V shed 5 bases and J shed 5 bases, with 10 bases lying between them. Germline CDR1 reads SGHTA; CDR2 reads FQGNSA. DNA of the CDR3: TGTGCCAGCAGCGACAGGACGGATCAGCCCCAGCATTTT. It yields the protein CASSDRTDQPQHF.

This clone was counted once. The chain combines TRBV25-1 with TRBJ2-1; 7 bases map to TRBD2. The CDR3 extends over 16 amino acids. The trim removed 1 base at V and 6 bases at J, leaving 9 bases unmatched. Germline V gene sequence: CDR1 MGHDK, CDR2 SYGVNS. Here the CDR3 reads CASSELGAGEFNEQFF. The CDR3 nucleotides are TGTGCCAGCAGTGAATTAGGCGCGGGGGAATTCAATGAGCAGTTCTTC.

The gene calls are TRBV5-5 and TRBJ1-4; 11 bases match TRBD1. J was trimmed by 6 bases and V by 0 bases; bases with no gene match: 4. This CDR3 is built from 16 residues. Germline CDR1 SGHKS, CDR2 YYEKEE (reference sequence). Here the CDR3 reads CASSLAGTGGYEKLFF. The CDR3 DNA reads TGTGCCAGCAGCTTGGCCGGGACAGGGGGGTATGAAAAACTGTTTTTT. The full variable domain, with the rest looked up from reference TRBV5-5 and TRBJ1-4, is DAGVTQSPTHLIKTRGQQVTLRCSPISGHKSVSWYQQVLGQGPQFIFQYYEKEERGRGNFPDRFSARQFPNYSSELNVNALLLGDSALYLCASSLAGTGGYEKLFFGSGTQLSVL.

The gene calls are TRBV14 and TRBJ2-5; TRBD2 might be the D (6 bases). The length of the CDR3 is 13 residues. Germline assignment: CDR1 SGHDN and CDR2 FVKESK. V shed 1 base and J shed 4 bases, with 7 bases lying between them. This CDR3 reads CASSQAGGETQYF. The CDR3 DNA follows: TGTGCCAGCAGCCAAGCCGGGGGAGAGACCCAGTACTTC.

The rearrangement links TRBV11-1 to TRBJ2-3, with 8 nucleotides matching TRBD1. The ends lost 2 bases at V and 1 base at J; junction bases unmatched: 5. This CDR3 has 16 residues. Germline V gene data show CDR1 as SGHAT and CDR2 as FQDESV (reference sequence). The DNA for the CDR3 is TGTGCCAGCAGCTTAACCCCGGGACAGGGCACAGATACGCAGTATTTT. Encoded protein: CASSLTPGQGTDTQYF.

The V gene is TRBV6-5, the J gene TRBJ1-2, with D maybe TRBD1 (5 bases). The CDR3 has 15 amino acids. Germline CDR1 and CDR2: MNHEY and SVGAGI. V dropped 11 bases and J dropped 1 base, with 20 bases sitting between them. This chain's CDR3 is CAGPLLGHGNYGYTF. The CDR3 DNA follows: TGTGCCGGACCCCTCTTAGGACACGGTAACTATGGCTACACCTTC.

The chain carries TRBV28 and TRBJ1-2; D is perhaps TRBD1 (5 bases). V was shortened by 2 bases and J by 2 bases, with 15 bases between the two germline ends. CDR3 length: 16 amino acids. Germline CDR1 and CDR2: MDHEN and SYDVKM. CDR3 protein: CASSLDSWSINYGYTF. CDR3 coding DNA: TGTGCCAGCAGTTTAGACAGCTGGTCGATAAACTATGGCTACACCTTC.

This chain connects TRBV4-2 to TRBJ2-1, with TRBD2 matching 11 bases. Germline V gene sequence: CDR1 LGHNA, CDR2 YNFKEQ. This CDR3 has 17 residues. The ends lost 1 base at V and 5 bases at J; junction bases unmatched: 7. This CDR3 reads CASSQATSGRGDNEQFF. The CDR3 DNA follows: TGTGCCAGCAGCCAAGCAACTAGCGGGAGAGGGGACAATGAGCAGTTCTTC.

V gene TRBV4-2 combines with J gene TRBJ2-4, with 12 bases that match TRBD2. V lost 0 bases and J lost 7; bases outside the gene matches: 13. This CDR3 has 19 amino acids. Germline V gene sequence: CDR1 LGHNA, CDR2 YNFKEQ. CDR3 in amino acids: CASSQDWVLAGGFPNIQYF. The CDR3 coding sequence is TGTGCCAGCAGCCAAGATTGGGTTCTAGCGGGGGGGTTTCCTAACATTCAGTACTTC.

This clone was seen just once. The rearrangement joins TRBV9 to TRBJ1-4; the match to TRBD1 covers 9 bases. V trimming: 5 bases; J trimming: 3 bases; junction bases outside the gene matches: 8. The CDR3 is 16 residues long. Germline V CDR1 and CDR2: SGDLS, YYNGEE. As DNA, the CDR3 is TGTGCCAGCAGTCAGACAGGGGGAAGGGCTAATGAAAAACTGTTTTTT. Amino acid sequence: CASSQTGGRANEKLFF.

The genes are TRBV18 and TRBJ2-5, with D possibly being TRBD1 (5 bases). This CDR3 has 15 amino acids. Between the trimmed V and J ends, which lost 4 bases and 2 bases, there was a span of 14 bases. CDR1 and CDR2 from the germline V gene are KGHSH and LQKENI. The CDR3 spells CASSLLTESQETQYF. CDR3 DNA sequence: TGTGCCAGCTCACTTTTGACAGAATCTCAAGAGACCCAGTACTTC.

The chain employs TRBV19 and TRBJ1-3; D is undetermined. CDR1 LNHDA and CDR2 SQIVND come from the germline V gene (reference sequence). The CDR3 contains 15 residues. The V end lost 5 bases, the J end lost 0 bases, and 11 bases lay between the germline ends. The CDR3: CASSQSRDSGNTIYF. The CDR3 DNA reads as TGTGCCAGTAGTCAAAGCCGGGACTCTGGAAACACCATATATTTT.

This clone was seen just once. The chain combines TRBV5-8 with TRBJ1-1; 9 positions agree with TRBD1. From germline, CDR1 is SGHTS and CDR2 YDEGEE. The CDR3 has 14 amino acids. With V trimmed by 5 bases and J by 6 bases, 8 bases remained unmatched. The CDR3 loop is CASRRGDRDAEAFF. The CDR3 bases are TGTGCCAGCAGACGGGGGGACAGGGATGCTGAAGCTTTCTTT.

As to this clone: In the same sample, other DNA sequences code for this CDR3. The V gene is TRBV7-9, the J gene TRBJ2-7, with 8 bases aligning to TRBD1. V lost 5 bases, J lost 0 bases, and 6 bases stayed unmatched. The V gene's germline CDR1 is SEHNR and CDR2 FQNEAQ (reference sequence). CDR3 length: 15 residues. The CDR3 is CASSPRDRSSYEQYF. DNA for the CDR3: TGTGCCAGCAGCCCCCGGGACAGGAGCTCCTACGAGCAGTACTTC.

The rearrangement joins TRBV13 to TRBJ1-1, with 11 bases identical to TRBD1. The CDR3 covers 13 residues. V was clipped by 5 bases and J by 10 bases; unmatched bases: 6. The germline CDR1 and CDR2 sequences are PRHDT and FYEKMQ (reference sequence). CDR3 DNA sequence: TGTGCCAGCAGCGGAGGGACAGGGGGTAGAGCTTTCTTT. Translation gives CASSGGTGGRAFF.

The chain carries TRBV28 and TRBJ1-2; D is unresolved. The V end was cut by 2 bases, the J end by 3 bases, with 10 bases between. The CDR3 totals 14 residues. From germline, CDR1 is MDHEN and CDR2 SYDVKM. The CDR3 nucleotides read TGTGCCAGCAGTTTAGACGGGGTAGACTATGGCTACACCTTC. Translation: CASSLDGVDYGYTF.

V gene TRBV7-3 combines with J gene TRBJ1-1, with a weak D call TRBD1 (6 bases). The CDR3 runs 15 residues. The V end was cut by 2 bases, the J end by 1 base, with 11 bases between. Looked up from germline, CDR1 is SGHTA and CDR2 is FQGTGA. CDR3 amino acids: CASSLQGNGNTEAFF. The CDR3 coding sequence is TGTGCCAGCAGCTTACAGGGGAATGGGAACACTGAAGCTTTCTTT.

The chain couples TRBV6-5 to TRBJ1-4; no definite D call. The germline CDR1 and CDR2 sequences are MNHEY and SVGAGI. This CDR3 comprises 15 residues. With 6 bases removed from V and 0 bases from J, the gap between germline ends came to 11 bases. The chain's CDR3 is CASRPRSATNEKLFF. DNA for the CDR3: TGTGCCAGCAGACCTAGGTCCGCAACTAATGAAAAACTGTTTTTT.

This clone was detected only once. V is TRBV3-1 (or the pseudogene TRBV3-2) and J is TRBJ1-6, with 8 bases identical to TRBD1. In germline, CDR1 is LGHDT, CDR2 YNNKEL (reference sequence). J gave up 5 bases and V 4 bases, and 1 base lay outside the gene matches. The CDR3 has 14 residues. The CDR3 is CASSRQGNNSPLHF. In DNA form, the CDR3 reads TGTGCCAGCAGCCGACAGGGGAATAATTCACCCCTCCACTTT.

The J gene is TRBJ2-3, the V gene TRBV5-6, with a tentative D call TRBD2 (6 bases). CDR3 length: 15 residues. CDR1 and CDR2 (germline): SGHDT, YYEEEE. V shed 4 bases and J shed 2 bases, with 14 bases lying between them. For the CDR3, the DNA is TGTGCCAGCAGCCTCGGACTAACTAACACAGATACGCAGTATTTT. It specifies CASSLGLTNTDTQYF.

This clone appeared a few times. This chain joins TRBV5-1 and TRBJ2-7; 9 bases agree with TRBD1. Germline CDR1 reads SGHRS; CDR2 reads YFSETQ. Losses at the gene ends were 5 bases for V and 1 base for J; bases not matched to a gene: 7. The CDR3 is made up of 15 amino acids. CDR3 residues: CASSPDRGGSYEQYF. The CDR3 DNA reads as TGCGCCAGCAGTCCGGACAGGGGAGGGTCCTACGAGCAGTACTTC.

The chain uses TRBV7-9 and TRBJ1-4, with D possibly TRBD1 on 6 matching bases. The ends were cut back, 5 bases at V and 3 bases at J, with 16 bases in the middle. The CDR3 is 16 residues long. Germline values: CDR1 SEHNR, CDR2 FQNEAQ (reference sequence). The CDR3 nucleotides are TGTGCCAGCAGCCTTGGTTCAGGGGTTGCTAATGAAAAACTGTTTTTT. Amino acids: CASSLGSGVANEKLFF.

The chain uses TRBV6-4 and TRBJ1-1; D uncertain. Germline CDR1 and CDR2: MRHNA and SNTAGT. V lost 6 bases to trimming and J lost 0 bases, with 14 bases between them. The CDR3 is 15 amino acids. CDR3 DNA sequence: TGTGCCAGCAGGAGGGAACATGGCTTGAACACTGAAGCTTTCTTT. This gives the protein CASRREHGLNTEAFF.

The V and J genes are TRBV6-2 or TRBV6-3 and TRBJ2-5; 8 bases fit TRBD2. V dropped 5 bases and J dropped 5; count of bases not matched to a gene: 10. The CDR3 is 15 amino acids. Germline V CDR1 and CDR2: MNHEY, SVGEGT. Here the CDR3 DNA reads TGTGCCAGCAGTCGTCCCGGGACTAGTATGGAGACCCAGTACTTC. The encoded protein is CASSRPGTSMETQYF.

The chain couples TRBV7-9 to TRBJ2-7; tentative D call: TRBD2 (5 bases). This CDR3 region has 12 residues. Germline V gene sequence: CDR1 SEHNR, CDR2 FQNEAQ (reference sequence). Trimming removed 5 bases from V and 3 bases from J, with 8 bases in between. As DNA, the CDR3 is TGTGCCAGCAGCAACGACTACTACGAGCAGTACTTC. It is translated as CASSNDYYEQYF.